This T cell receptor beta chain was documented in a study of low-dose radiotherapy and immunotherapy resistance in tumors. At the level of the study: The schedule for Cohort 2 used 1 Gy per fraction every two weeks, which added up to 13 Gy over 26 weeks. One day before radiation and immunotherapy, intravenous cyclophosphamide 200 mg/m2 was administered, with this repeated every two weeks. Once cycle 1 day 1 began, patients took oral aspirin 300 mg daily for four cycles.

Noted time point: after trial treatment. The treatment was: LDRT plus nivolumab, ipilimumab, low-dose cyclophosphamide and aspirin (RACIN trial). The V and J ends lost 6 bases and 5 bases, in that order; junction bases with no gene match: 13. Germline V gives CDR1 MDHEN, CDR2 SYDVKM. This CDR3 has 15 residues. Primers used for first-strand cDNA, a TRAV- and TRBV-specific set, covered both alpha and beta chains. It was with a constant-region primer and a V-primer adapter that TCRs were amplified over roughly 18 PCR cycles. Amplification (by in vitro transcription) was performed on isolated mRNA. In TCRdb, the reads were re-called with MiXCR into one record per CDR3 protein. The table includes 35,000 to 50,000 distinct CDR3 sequences, less than 25% detected once.

The sample consisted of PBMCs, taken after low-dose radiotherapy plus immunotherapy. The source of this sequence is a female donor with ovarian cancer. J is TRBJ2-7 and V is TRBV28; 7 bases match TRBD2. The DNA of the CDR3 is TGTGCCAGCAGCTCGGGCGGGAGCTTACTTCACGAGCAGTACTTC. Translated, it gives CASSSGGSLLHEQYF.